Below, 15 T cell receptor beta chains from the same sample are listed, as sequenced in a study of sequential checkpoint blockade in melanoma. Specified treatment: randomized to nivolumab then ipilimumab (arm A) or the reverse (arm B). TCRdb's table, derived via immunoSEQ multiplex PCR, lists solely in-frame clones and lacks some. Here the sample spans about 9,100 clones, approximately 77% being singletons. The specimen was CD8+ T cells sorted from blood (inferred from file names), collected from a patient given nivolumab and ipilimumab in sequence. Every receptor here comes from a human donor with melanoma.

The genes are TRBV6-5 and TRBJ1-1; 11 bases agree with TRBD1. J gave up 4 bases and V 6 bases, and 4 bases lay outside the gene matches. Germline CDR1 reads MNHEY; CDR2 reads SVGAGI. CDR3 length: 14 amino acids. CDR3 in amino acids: CASSHGTGGTEAFF. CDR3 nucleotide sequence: TGTGCCAGCAGCCATGGGACAGGGGGCACTGAAGCTTTCTTT.

The CDR3 DNA follows: TGTGCCAGCAGTGGCCATAGCGGGAGTGACACCGGGGAGCTGTTTTTT. This sequence encodes CASSGHSGSDTGELFF. V gene TRBV25-1 combines with J gene TRBJ2-2; 9 nucleotides align to TRBD2. The V gene's germline CDR1 is MGHDK and CDR2 SYGVNS. The CDR3 has 16 amino acids. Trimming at V came to 4 bases and at J to 3 bases, leaving 6 bases not matched to a gene. Using reference TRBV25-1 and TRBJ2-2 for the parts outside the CDR3, the full variable domain is EADIYQTPRYLVIGTGKKITLECSQTMGHDKMYWYQQDPGMELHLIHYSYGVNSTEKGDLSSESTVSRIRTEHFPLTLESARPSHTSQYLCASSGHSGSDTGELFFGEGSRLTVL.

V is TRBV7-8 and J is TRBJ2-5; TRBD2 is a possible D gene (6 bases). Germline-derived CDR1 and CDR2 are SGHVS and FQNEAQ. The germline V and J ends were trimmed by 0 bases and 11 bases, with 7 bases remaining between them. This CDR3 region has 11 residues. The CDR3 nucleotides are TGTGCCAGCAGCTTAGCGGGGGGACAGTACTTC. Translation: CASSLAGGQYF.

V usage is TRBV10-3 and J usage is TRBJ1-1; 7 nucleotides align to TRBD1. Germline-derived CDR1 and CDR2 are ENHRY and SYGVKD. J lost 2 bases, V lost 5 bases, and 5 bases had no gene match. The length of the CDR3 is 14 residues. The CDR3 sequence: CAISIRDSNTEAFF. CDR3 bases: TGTGCCATCAGTATCCGGGACAGTAACACTGAAGCTTTCTTT.

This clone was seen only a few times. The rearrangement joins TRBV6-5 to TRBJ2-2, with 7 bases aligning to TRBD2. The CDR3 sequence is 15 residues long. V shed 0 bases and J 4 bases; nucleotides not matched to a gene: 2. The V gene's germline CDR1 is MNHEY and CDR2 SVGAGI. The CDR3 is CASSYSGGSTGELFF. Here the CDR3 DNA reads TGTGCCAGCAGTTACTCGGGGGGGAGCACCGGGGAGCTGTTTTTT.

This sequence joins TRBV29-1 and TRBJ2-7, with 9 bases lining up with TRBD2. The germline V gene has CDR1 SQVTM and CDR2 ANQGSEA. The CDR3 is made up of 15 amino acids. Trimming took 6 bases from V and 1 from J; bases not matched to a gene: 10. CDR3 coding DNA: TGCAGCGTCCTCATGACTAGCGGAATTTCCTACGAGCAGTACTTC. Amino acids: CSVLMTSGISYEQYF.

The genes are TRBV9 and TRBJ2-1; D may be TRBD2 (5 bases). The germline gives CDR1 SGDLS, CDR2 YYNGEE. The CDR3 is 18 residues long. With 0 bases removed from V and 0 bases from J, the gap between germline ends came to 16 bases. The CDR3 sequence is CASSVDSSTEGSYNEQFF. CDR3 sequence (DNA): TGTGCCAGCAGCGTAGACTCTTCTACAGAGGGCTCCTACAATGAGCAGTTCTTC.

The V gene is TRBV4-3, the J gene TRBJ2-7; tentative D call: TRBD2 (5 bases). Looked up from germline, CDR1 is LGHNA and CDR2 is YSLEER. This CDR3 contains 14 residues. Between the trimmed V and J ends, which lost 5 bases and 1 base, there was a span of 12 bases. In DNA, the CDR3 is TGCGCCAGCAGCTCTTTTCGGGATTCCTACGAGCAGTACTTC. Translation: CASSSFRDSYEQYF.

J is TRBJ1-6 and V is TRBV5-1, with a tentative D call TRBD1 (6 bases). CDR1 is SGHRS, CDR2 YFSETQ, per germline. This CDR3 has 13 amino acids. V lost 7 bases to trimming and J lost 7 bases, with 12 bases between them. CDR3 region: CASETGRNSPLHF. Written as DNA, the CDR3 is TGCGCCAGCGAGACAGGTAGGAATTCACCCCTCCACTTT.

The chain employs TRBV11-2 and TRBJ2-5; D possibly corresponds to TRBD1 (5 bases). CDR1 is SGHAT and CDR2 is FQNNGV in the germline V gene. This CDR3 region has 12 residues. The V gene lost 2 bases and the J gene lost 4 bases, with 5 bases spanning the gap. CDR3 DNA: TGTGCCAGCAGCTTAAGGGGAGAGACCCAGTACTTC. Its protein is CASSLRGETQYF. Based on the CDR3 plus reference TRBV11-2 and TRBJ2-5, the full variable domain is EAGVAQSPRYKIIEKRQSVAFWCNPISGHATLYWYQQILGQGPKLLIQFQNNGVVDDSQLPKDRFSAERLKGVDSTLKIQPAKLEDSAVYLCASSLRGETQYFGPGTRLLVL.

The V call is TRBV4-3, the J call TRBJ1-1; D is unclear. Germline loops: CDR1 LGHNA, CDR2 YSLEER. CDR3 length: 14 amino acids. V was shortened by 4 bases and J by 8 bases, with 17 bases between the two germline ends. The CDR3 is CASSLERGAWEAFF. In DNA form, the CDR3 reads TGCGCCAGCAGCCTTGAAAGAGGAGCGTGGGAAGCTTTCTTT.

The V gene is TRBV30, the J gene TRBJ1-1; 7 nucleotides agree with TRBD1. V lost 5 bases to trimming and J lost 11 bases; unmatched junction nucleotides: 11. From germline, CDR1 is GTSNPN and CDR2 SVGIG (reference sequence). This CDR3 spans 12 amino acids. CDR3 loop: CAWEYRGAGAFF. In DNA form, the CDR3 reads TGTGCCTGGGAATACAGGGGCGCGGGGGCTTTCTTT.

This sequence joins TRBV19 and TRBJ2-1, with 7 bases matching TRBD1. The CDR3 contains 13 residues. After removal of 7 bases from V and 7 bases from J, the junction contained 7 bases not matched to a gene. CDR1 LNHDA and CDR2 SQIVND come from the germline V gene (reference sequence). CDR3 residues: CASTQTGWNEQFF. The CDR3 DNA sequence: TGTGCCAGTACCCAGACAGGGTGGAATGAGCAGTTCTTC.

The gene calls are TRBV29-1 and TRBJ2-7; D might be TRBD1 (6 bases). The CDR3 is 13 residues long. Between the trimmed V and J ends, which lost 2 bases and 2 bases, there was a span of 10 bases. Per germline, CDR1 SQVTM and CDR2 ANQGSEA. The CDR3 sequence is CSVETGSTYEQYF. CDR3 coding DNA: TGCAGCGTTGAAACAGGGTCTACCTACGAGCAGTACTTC.

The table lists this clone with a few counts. The CDR3 sequence is CASSVIAGGAETQYF. In DNA form, the CDR3 reads TGTGCCAGCAGTGTTATAGCGGGGGGGGCAGAGACCCAGTACTTC. The J gene is TRBJ2-5, the V gene TRBV6-1, with 11 bases identical to TRBD2. CDR1 is MNHNS, CDR2 SASEGT, per germline. The junction had 5 bases not matched to a gene; V was cut back by 4 bases and J by 4 bases. The CDR3 has 15 amino acids.